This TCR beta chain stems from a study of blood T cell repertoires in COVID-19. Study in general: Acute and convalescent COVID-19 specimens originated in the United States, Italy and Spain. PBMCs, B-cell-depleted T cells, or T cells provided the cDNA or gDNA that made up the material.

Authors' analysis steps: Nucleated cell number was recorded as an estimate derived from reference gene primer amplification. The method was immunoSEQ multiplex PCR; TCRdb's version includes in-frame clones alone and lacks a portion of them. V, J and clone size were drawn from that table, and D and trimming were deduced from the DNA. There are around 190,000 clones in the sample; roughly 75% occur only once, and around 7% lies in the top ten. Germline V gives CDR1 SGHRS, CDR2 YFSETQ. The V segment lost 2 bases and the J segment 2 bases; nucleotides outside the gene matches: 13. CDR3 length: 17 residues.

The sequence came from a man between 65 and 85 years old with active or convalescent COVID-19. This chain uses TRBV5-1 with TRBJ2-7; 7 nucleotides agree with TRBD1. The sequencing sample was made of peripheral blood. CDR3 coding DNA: TGCGCCAGCAGCTTCGCGGAGCACCGGGACAGCACCTACGAGCAGTACTTC. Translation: CASSFAEHRDSTYEQYF.